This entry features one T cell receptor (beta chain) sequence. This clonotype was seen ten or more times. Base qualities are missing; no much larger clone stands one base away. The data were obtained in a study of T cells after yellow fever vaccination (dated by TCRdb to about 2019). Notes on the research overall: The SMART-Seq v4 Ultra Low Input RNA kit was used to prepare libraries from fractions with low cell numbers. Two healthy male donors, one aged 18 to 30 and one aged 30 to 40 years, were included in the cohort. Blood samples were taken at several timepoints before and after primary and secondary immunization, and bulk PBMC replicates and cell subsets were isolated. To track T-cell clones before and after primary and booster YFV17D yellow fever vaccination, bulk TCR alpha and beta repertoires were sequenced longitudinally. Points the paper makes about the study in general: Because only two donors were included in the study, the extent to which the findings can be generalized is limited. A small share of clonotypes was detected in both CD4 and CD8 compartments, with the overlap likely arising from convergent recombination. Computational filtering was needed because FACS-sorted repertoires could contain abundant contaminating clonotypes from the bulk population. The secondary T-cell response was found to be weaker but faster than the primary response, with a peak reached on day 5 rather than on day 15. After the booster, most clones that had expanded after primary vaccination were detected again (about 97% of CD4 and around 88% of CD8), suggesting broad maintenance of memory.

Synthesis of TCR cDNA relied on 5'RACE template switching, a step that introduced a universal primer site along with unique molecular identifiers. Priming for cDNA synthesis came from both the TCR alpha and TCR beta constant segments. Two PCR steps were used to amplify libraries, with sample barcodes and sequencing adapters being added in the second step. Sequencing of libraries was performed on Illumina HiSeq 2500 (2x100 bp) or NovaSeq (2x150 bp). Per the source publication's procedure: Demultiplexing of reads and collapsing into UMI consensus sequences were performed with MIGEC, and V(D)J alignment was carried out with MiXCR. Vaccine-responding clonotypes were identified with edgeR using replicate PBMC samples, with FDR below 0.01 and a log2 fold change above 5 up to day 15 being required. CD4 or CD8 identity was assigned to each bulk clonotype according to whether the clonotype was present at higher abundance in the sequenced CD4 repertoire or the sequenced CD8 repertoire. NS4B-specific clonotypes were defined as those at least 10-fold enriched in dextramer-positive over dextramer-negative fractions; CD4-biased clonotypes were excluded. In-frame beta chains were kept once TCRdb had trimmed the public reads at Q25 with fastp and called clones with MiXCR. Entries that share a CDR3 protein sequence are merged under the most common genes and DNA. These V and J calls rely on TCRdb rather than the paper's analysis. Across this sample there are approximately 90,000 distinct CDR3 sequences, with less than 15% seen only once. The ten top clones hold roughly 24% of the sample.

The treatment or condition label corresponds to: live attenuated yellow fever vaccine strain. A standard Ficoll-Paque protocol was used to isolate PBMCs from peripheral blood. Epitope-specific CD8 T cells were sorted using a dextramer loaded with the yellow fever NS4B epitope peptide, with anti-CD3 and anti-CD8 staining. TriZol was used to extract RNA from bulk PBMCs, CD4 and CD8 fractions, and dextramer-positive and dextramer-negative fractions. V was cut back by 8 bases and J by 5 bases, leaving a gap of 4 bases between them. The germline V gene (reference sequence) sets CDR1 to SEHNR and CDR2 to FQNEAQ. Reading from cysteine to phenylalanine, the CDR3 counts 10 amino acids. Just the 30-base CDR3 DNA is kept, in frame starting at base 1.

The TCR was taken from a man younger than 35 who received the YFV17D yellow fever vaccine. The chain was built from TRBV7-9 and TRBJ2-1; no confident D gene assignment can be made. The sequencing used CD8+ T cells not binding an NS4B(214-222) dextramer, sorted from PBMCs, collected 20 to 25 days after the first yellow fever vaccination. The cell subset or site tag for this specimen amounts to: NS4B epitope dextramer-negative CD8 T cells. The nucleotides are TGTGCCAGCCGAGACAATGAGCAGTTCTTC. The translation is CASRDNEQFF.